These 31 T cell receptor beta chains were all obtained from the same sample, sequenced in a study of CD8 T cells in Susac syndrome. The authors reverse transcribed 0.5 to 1 ug RNA with random hexamers. TCRdb analysed the immunoSEQ multiplex PCR reads with MiXCR anew, one entry per CDR3 protein. Of about 110,000 distinct CDR3 sequences detected, roughly 94% appear once; the ten largest clones hold about 0.41%. The specimen sequenced was CD8+ T cells from PBMCs. The source of these receptors is a human donor with Susac syndrome.

This sequence joins TRBV20-1 and TRBJ2-3; 10 bases line up with TRBD2. The germline gives CDR1 DFQATT, CDR2 SNEGSKA (reference sequence). J lost 0 bases, V lost 6 bases, and 9 bases had no gene match. The CDR3 length is 16 residues. The CDR3 sequence: CSAPRTSGESTDTQYF. CDR3 DNA: TGCAGTGCCCCCCGGACTAGCGGAGAGAGCACAGATACGCAGTATTTT.

The V gene is TRBV20-1, the J gene TRBJ2-2; 8 nucleotides agree with TRBD2. Unmatched junction bases numbered 3, after V lost 2 bases and J lost 1 base. The CDR3 has 15 residues. Per the germline V gene, CDR1 is DFQATT and CDR2 is SNEGSKA (reference sequence). In nucleotides, the CDR3 is TGCAGTGCTAGAAAGGCGGGGGGGAACACCGGGGAGCTGTTTTTT. Translated: CSARKAGGNTGELFF.

This chain links TRBV29-1 with TRBJ2-7; 7 bases are shared with TRBD1. The CDR3 covers 14 residues. The junction had 8 bases not matched to a gene; V was cut back by 6 bases and J by 0 bases. In germline, CDR1 is SQVTM, CDR2 ANQGSEA. CDR3 DNA: TGCAGCGTCCGCAGGGGGTTGAGCTCCTACGAGCAGTACTTC. Translated: CSVRRGLSSYEQYF.

For the CDR3, the DNA is TGTGCCAGCAGCATCCGACAGGGAGGGTACGAGCAGTACTTC. Its translation is CASSIRQGGYEQYF. The rearrangement joins TRBV14 to TRBJ2-7, with D perhaps matching TRBD1 or TRBD2 (7 bases each). The CDR3 has 14 amino acids. CDR1 is SGHDN and CDR2 is FVKESK in the germline V gene. Between the trimmed V and J ends, which lost 5 bases and 4 bases, there was a span of 15 bases.

The chain links TRBV3-1 to TRBJ2-5, with 7 bases matching TRBD1. The CDR3 consists of 15 residues. Germline V gene data show CDR1 as LGHDT and CDR2 as YNNKEL (reference sequence). The V gene end was trimmed by 4 bases and the J gene end by 5 bases; junction bases not matched to a gene: 10. The CDR3 loop is CASSPGQVLVETQYF. In DNA form, the CDR3 reads TGTGCCAGCAGCCCCGGACAGGTTTTGGTGGAGACCCAGTACTTC.

The genes are TRBV4-3 and TRBJ2-2; D is unresolved. Germline lookup yields CDR1 LGHNA and CDR2 YSLEER. This CDR3 comprises 15 residues. Trimming shortened V by 0 bases and J by 7 bases, and 12 bases separated the two germline ends. CDR3 sequence: CASSQDPAPGGELFF. CDR3 DNA sequence: TGCGCCAGCAGCCAAGATCCGGCCCCCGGCGGGGAGCTGTTTTTT.

The chain couples TRBV29-1 to TRBJ1-2; 7 bases align to TRBD1. The CDR3 is 13 residues long. In germline, CDR1 is SQVTM, CDR2 ANQGSEA. V gave up 3 bases and J gave up 5 bases; unmatched junction bases: 6. The CDR3 region has the DNA TGCAGCGTTGATCAGGGCAGGGGGTATGGCTACACCTTC. Translated: CSVDQGRGYGYTF.

This chain links TRBV21-1 with TRBJ2-7; TRBD2 reflects the table's D call only, with no check against the DNA. TRBV21-1 is given as a pseudogene. The CDR3 runs 9 residues. The CDR3 loop reads CASAGEQYF. The CDR3, as DNA: TGTGCCTCGGCGGGCGAGCAGTACTTC.

The chain employs TRBV3-1 and TRBJ2-3; D gene ambiguous. The germline V gene encodes CDR1 LGHDT and CDR2 YNNKEL (reference sequence). The germline V and J ends were trimmed by 4 bases and 6 bases, with 14 bases remaining between them. The CDR3 contains 14 residues. CDR3 bases: TGTGCCAGCAGCCCCCGGCACGGTCGGGATACGCAGTATTTT. This codes for CASSPRHGRDTQYF.

The J gene is TRBJ2-7, the V gene TRBV5-1; TRBD2 matches at 8 bases. This CDR3 comprises 15 residues. V was pared by 3 bases and J by 5 bases, with 10 bases of the junction left unmatched. Germline assignment: CDR1 SGHRS and CDR2 YFSETQ. The CDR3 region has the DNA TGCGCCAGCAGCTCCCCCGGGGGGGCTAGCAACGAGCAGTACTTC. Translating it yields CASSSPGGASNEQYF.

The J gene is TRBJ2-3, the V gene TRBV15, with 8 bases that match TRBD1. V lost 5 bases, J lost 3 bases, and 10 bases stayed unmatched. Germline CDR1 reads LNHNV; CDR2 reads YYDKDF (reference sequence). This CDR3 region has 16 residues. The CDR3 coding sequence is TGTGCCACCAGCGCCTCTCAGGGGGCGCCGACAGATACGCAGTATTTT. It translates to CATSASQGAPTDTQYF.

In regard to this clonotype: The junction shows a germline mismatch at one end, possibly a read error. The genes are TRBV27 and TRBJ1-1; the D gene is possibly TRBD1 (5 bases). Germline V gives CDR1 MNHEY, CDR2 SMNVEV (reference sequence). This CDR3 region has 13 residues. For the CDR3, the DNA is TGTGCCAGCAGTTTCAAGGGGCCAGGGCCCGAATCCTTT. Encoded protein: CASSFKGPGPESF.

This chain connects TRBV25-1 to TRBJ1-2; D is uncertain. The CDR3 extends over 12 amino acids. Germline V gives CDR1 MGHDK, CDR2 SYGVNS. The V end lost 3 bases, the J end lost 2 bases, and 4 bases lay between the germline ends. The CDR3 region is CASSETNYGYTF. The CDR3 nucleotides read TGTGCCAGCAGTGAGACAAACTATGGCTACACCTTC.

V and J are TRBV7-9 and TRBJ2-1; 7 nucleotides line up with TRBD2. The CDR3 extends over 15 amino acids. With V trimmed by 5 bases and J by 4 bases, 8 bases remained unmatched. Germline V gives CDR1 SEHNR, CDR2 FQNEAQ (reference sequence). CDR3 region: CASSRAGESYNEQFF. The CDR3 DNA sequence: TGTGCCAGCAGCCGGGCGGGGGAGTCGTACAATGAGCAGTTCTTC.

This sequence joins TRBV5-1 and TRBJ2-7, with TRBD2 matching over 8 bases. The CDR3 covers 14 residues. V was clipped by 3 bases and J by 2 bases; unmatched bases: 4. Germline V gene data show CDR1 as SGHRS and CDR2 as YFSETQ. CDR3 in amino acids: CASSWSGSPYEQYF. The CDR3, as DNA: TGCGCCAGCAGCTGGAGCGGGAGCCCCTACGAGCAGTACTTC.

Notes on this clonotype: Germline is not matched at one junction end, which may reflect a read error. In DNA, the CDR3 is TGCAGTGCTGGAGACTGGGAAGAGACCCAGTACTTC. Its protein product is CSAGDWEETQYF. The V gene is TRBV20-1, the J gene TRBJ2-5; no clear D. The CDR3 length is 12 residues. Germline assignment: CDR1 DFQATT and CDR2 SNEGSKA (reference sequence).

The chain has TRBV9 and TRBJ2-5; TRBD2 agrees at 9 bases. Germline V gives CDR1 SGDLS, CDR2 YYNGEE. CDR3 size: 15 residues. V trimming: 7 bases; J trimming: 4 bases; junction bases outside the gene matches: 11. CDR3 amino acids: CASGRGGAWGETQYF. As DNA, the CDR3 is TGTGCCAGCGGTCGCGGGGGGGCCTGGGGAGAGACCCAGTACTTC.

This sequence joins TRBV27 and TRBJ1-5, with unresolved D. Germline loops: CDR1 MNHEY, CDR2 SMNVEV (reference sequence). This CDR3 has 13 residues. Deletions cut 3 bases from V and 2 bases from J, with 5 bases between. This CDR3 is CASSFGRNQPQHF. In DNA form, the CDR3 reads TGTGCCAGCAGTTTCGGCCGCAATCAGCCCCAGCATTTT.

This clonotype was observed a single time. J is TRBJ1-1 and V is TRBV5-6; D not resolved. Germline V gene data show CDR1 as SGHDT and CDR2 as YYEEEE. There are 15 residues in the CDR3. Trimming pared 1 base from V and 0 bases from J, leaving 10 bases between. In nucleotides, the CDR3 is TGTGCCAGCAGCTTGAGGGTCCGGATGAACACTGAAGCTTTCTTT. Encoded protein: CASSLRVRMNTEAFF. Full variable domain (remainder filled in from reference TRBV5-6 and TRBJ1-1): DAGVTQSPTHLIKTRGQQVTLRCSPKSGHDTVSWYQQALGQGPQFIFQYYEEEERQRGNFPDRFSGHQFPNYSSELNVNALLLGDSALYLCASSLRVRMNTEAFFGQGTRLTVV.

The rearrangement links TRBV29-1 to TRBJ1-2, with D hard to call. CDR3 size: 13 residues. CDR1 SQVTM and CDR2 ANQGSEA come from the germline V gene. Trimming cost V 0 bases and J 2 bases, with 7 bases left between them. CDR3 DNA sequence: TGCAGCGTTGAAGAGGGTGGGAACTATGGCTACACCTTC. Protein product: CSVEEGGNYGYTF.

The chain links TRBV25-1 to TRBJ1-1; D gene unclear. V was pared by 2 bases and J by 0 bases, with 10 bases between. The CDR3 spans 15 residues. Germline V lookup: CDR1 MGHDK, CDR2 SYGVNS. The CDR3 reads CASSEGGILNTEAFF. The CDR3 DNA reads TGTGCCAGCAGTGAAGGAGGCATACTGAACACTGAAGCTTTCTTT.

A few counts support this clonotype. The CDR3, as DNA: TGTGCCAGCAGTTCCAGGGGAGGAGAGACCCAGTACTTC. It yields the protein CASSSRGGETQYF. The chain joins TRBV12-3 or TRBV12-4 to TRBJ2-5, with D perhaps being TRBD1 or TRBD2 (6 bases each). The CDR3 runs to 13 residues. The ends were cut back, 4 bases at V and 4 bases at J, with 10 bases in the middle.

This clonotype is a singleton in its sample. V usage is TRBV21-1 and J usage is TRBJ1-2; the D call TRBD1 from the table was never checked on the DNA. TRBV21-1 is assigned pseudogene status. The CDR3 totals 18 residues. The CDR3 DNA reads as TGTGCCAGCAGCAAAGGGCGGGACAGAGAAAGTAGAAGATATGGCTACACCTTC. Protein product: CASSKGRDRESRRYGYTF.

This rearrangement joins TRBV19 to TRBJ2-7; tentative D call: TRBD2 (6 bases). This CDR3 region has 14 residues. Germline V gene lookup returns CDR1 LNHDA and CDR2 SQIVND (reference sequence). With 8 bases removed from V and 0 bases from J, the gap between germline ends came to 14 bases. The CDR3 coding sequence is TGTGCCAGTCCTGCCGGGACTTTCTCCTACGAGCAGTACTTC. It specifies CASPAGTFSYEQYF.

The CDR3 reads CASSTDYPNEQFF. The CDR3 DNA reads as TGTGCCAGCAGCACGGACTATCCCAATGAGCAGTTCTTC. The rearrangement links TRBV7-2 to TRBJ2-1, with D perhaps matching TRBD2 (6 bases). The CDR3 sequence is 13 residues long. V lost 5 bases and J lost 6, with 11 bases in between. CDR1 SGHTA and CDR2 FQGNSA come from the germline V gene.

J is TRBJ2-5 and V is TRBV27, with 12 positions matching TRBD2. With V trimmed by 6 bases and J by 5 bases, 7 bases remained unmatched. The CDR3 contains 15 residues. In germline, CDR1 is MNHEY, CDR2 SMNVEV (reference sequence). As DNA, the CDR3 is TGTGCCAGCAGGTCTAGCGGGGGGGCCGGTGAGACCCAGTACTTC. Protein sequence: CASRSSGGAGETQYF.

V and J are TRBV12-5 and TRBJ2-7; no definite D call. The CDR3 extends over 12 amino acids. V was shortened by 0 bases and J by 3 bases, with 3 bases between the two germline ends. Germline CDR1 is LGHNT and CDR2 is FRNRAP. The CDR3 bases are TGTGCTAGTGGTTTGGTAGACTACGAGCAGTACTTC. Translated: CASGLVDYEQYF.

This rearrangement joins TRBV7-9 to TRBJ2-1; D uncertain. V was trimmed by 7 bases and J by 0 bases, leaving 7 bases between them. This CDR3 is 13 amino acids long. The germline CDR1 and CDR2 sequences are SEHNR and FQNEAQ (reference sequence). The CDR3 nucleotides are TGTGCCAGCACCGCCTCCTCCTACAATGAGCAGTTCTTC. It specifies CASTASSYNEQFF. The whole variable domain, remainder taken from reference TRBV7-9 and TRBJ2-1, is DTGVSQNPRHKITKRGQNVTFRCDPISEHNRLYWYRQTLGQGPEFLTYFQNEAQLEKSRLLSDRFSAERPKGSFSTLEIQRTEQGDSAMYLCASTASSYNEQFFGPGTRLTVL.

V usage is TRBV7-9 and J usage is TRBJ2-5, with D perhaps assigned TRBD1 or TRBD2 (5 bases each). V lost 6 bases and J 5 bases, leaving 22 bases between the germline ends. Germline assignment: CDR1 SEHNR and CDR2 FQNEAQ (reference sequence). The CDR3 loop spans 16 amino acids. The CDR3 DNA is TGTGCCAGCAGTGCCAGGATGGGACCCCCGAGGGAGACCCAGTACTTC. Protein product: CASSARMGPPRETQYF.

This sequence joins TRBV11-2 and TRBJ2-7; 7 nucleotides agree with TRBD1. The V segment lost 5 bases and the J segment 3 bases; nucleotides outside the gene matches: 19. Germline CDR1 and CDR2: SGHAT and FQNNGV. The CDR3 is made up of 18 amino acids. Here the CDR3 DNA reads TGTGCCAGCAGCGACGTACAGGGGCCCCTCACGAAATTCTACGAGCAGTACTTC. Its protein is CASSDVQGPLTKFYEQYF. The variable domain in full, completed from reference TRBV11-2 and TRBJ2-7, reads EAGVAQSPRYKIIEKRQSVAFWCNPISGHATLYWYQQILGQGPKLLIQFQNNGVVDDSQLPKDRFSAERLKGVDSTLKIQPAKLEDSAVYLCASSDVQGPLTKFYEQYFGPGTRLTVT.

The J gene is TRBJ1-5, the V gene TRBV9; D may be TRBD1 (5 bases). CDR3 length equals 14 residues. Between the trimmed V and J ends, which lost 3 bases and 5 bases, there was a span of 12 bases. Germline CDR1 and CDR2: SGDLS and YYNGEE. The CDR3 protein is CASSGQGADQPQHF. Written as DNA, the CDR3 is TGTGCCAGCAGCGGGCAGGGAGCCGATCAGCCCCAGCATTTT.